This T cell receptor (beta chain) was observed in a study of T cell responses to AZD1222 COVID-19 vaccine. Study as a whole: Combined were second doses at about 4 or about 12 weeks. General observations from the study: Reportedly, close to half of spike-specific TCRs are directed against unmutated variant regions. CD4 TCRs covered the whole spike, strongest at regions 160-218 and 743-854. Repertoires were collected only later (after the peak T cell response had occurred).

As for this clone: The antigen remains unidentified.

This table comes from immunoSEQ multiplex PCR, and its TCRdb copy is limited to in-frame clones, with some not included. The table records 65,000 to 90,000 clones, about 91% of them present only once. Germline CDR1 reads SGHAT; CDR2 reads FQNNGV. V gave up 7 bases and J gave up 8 bases; unmatched junction bases: 10. The CDR3 sequence is 14 residues long. The source of this sequence is an adult in good health. This chain joins TRBV11-2 and TRBJ2-1; 8 nucleotides line up with TRBD2. Sequencing used peripheral blood, obtained on day 0 of AZD1222 vaccination. The CDR3 here is CASTLSAGGYEQFF. DNA for the CDR3: TGTGCCAGCACCCTTAGTGCGGGGGGCTATGAGCAGTTCTTC.